The rows below give T cell receptor beta chains drawn from one sample of a study of T cell responses to AZD1222 COVID-19 vaccine. Libraries were prepared by immunoSEQ multiplex PCR; TCRdb keeps only in-frame clonotypes and omits some of them. The sample includes 150,000 to 200,000 clones, 88% of them seen just once. The source was peripheral blood, collected 28 days after the second AZD1222 dose. These receptors all come from an adult who received the AZD1222 COVID-19 vaccine. Both conserved end residues are trimmed from each CDR3. Each record gives: D gene, V gene, J gene, CDR3 protein. A D gene is named only where the DNA matches it firmly.

D: .; V: TRBV2; J: TRBJ2-5; CDR3: ASSEYTGTSETQY
D: .; V: TRBV2; J: TRBJ2-3; CDR3: ASRSAGTSTDTQY
D: .; V: TRBV6-1; J: TRBJ1-5; CDR3: ASSEPAGVSNQPQH
D: .; V: TRBV5-4; J: TRBJ1-2; CDR3: ASSHSSNYGYT
D: TRBD1; V: TRBV19; J: TRBJ1-1; CDR3: ASSMGQGGTEAF
D: TRBD1; V: TRBV6-5; J: TRBJ2-2; CDR3: ASRSGTGDTGELF
D: TRBD1; V: TRBV5-5; J: TRBJ1-1; CDR3: ASSWGTGQEAF
D: .; V: TRBV7-8; J: TRBJ2-2; CDR3: ASSSRTAVTGELF
D: TRBD1; V: TRBV7-2; J: TRBJ1-5; CDR3: ASSLGTGRSGNQPQH
D: TRBD1; V: TRBV23-1; J: TRBJ2-7; CDR3: ASSQSGLGTDYEQY
D: TRBD1; V: TRBV27; J: TRBJ1-5; CDR3: AGDRGRDQPQH
D: .; V: TRBV5-1; J: TRBJ1-3; CDR3: ASSLERPGAGNTIY
D: TRBD2; V: TRBV6-4; J: TRBJ2-1; CDR3: ASSILAGGRDEQF
D: .; V: TRBV6-1; J: TRBJ1-1; CDR3: ASSDRGTRNTEAF
D: .; V: TRBV6-6; J: TRBJ1-4; CDR3: ASSFLDNEKLF
D: TRBD2; V: TRBV28; J: TRBJ2-1; CDR3: ASSLSGLAGGRSYNEQF
D: .; V: TRBV25-1; J: TRBJ1-4; CDR3: ASSSPRGDEKLF